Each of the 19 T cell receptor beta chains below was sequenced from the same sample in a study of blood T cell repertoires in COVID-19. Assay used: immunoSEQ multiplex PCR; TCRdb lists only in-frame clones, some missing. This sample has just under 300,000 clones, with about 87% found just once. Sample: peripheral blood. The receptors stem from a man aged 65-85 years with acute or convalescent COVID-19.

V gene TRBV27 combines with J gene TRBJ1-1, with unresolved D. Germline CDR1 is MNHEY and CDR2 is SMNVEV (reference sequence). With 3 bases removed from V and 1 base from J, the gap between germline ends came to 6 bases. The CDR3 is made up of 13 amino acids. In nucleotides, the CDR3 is TGTGCCAGCAGTTTCGGCGGGAACACTGAAGCTTTCTTT. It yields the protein CASSFGGNTEAFF.

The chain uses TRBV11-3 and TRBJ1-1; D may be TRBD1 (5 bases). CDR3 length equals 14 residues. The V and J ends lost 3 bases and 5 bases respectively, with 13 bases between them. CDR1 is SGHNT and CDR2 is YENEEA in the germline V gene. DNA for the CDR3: TGTGCCAGCAGCTTTAGAGGAGGGGAGACTGAAGCTTTCTTT. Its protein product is CASSFRGGETEAFF.

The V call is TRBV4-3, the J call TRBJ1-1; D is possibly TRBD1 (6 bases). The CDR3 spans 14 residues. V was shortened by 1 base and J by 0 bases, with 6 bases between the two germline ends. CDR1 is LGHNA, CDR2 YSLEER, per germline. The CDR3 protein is CASSQGTVNTEAFF. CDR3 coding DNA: TGCGCCAGCAGCCAAGGGACAGTGAACACTGAAGCTTTCTTT.

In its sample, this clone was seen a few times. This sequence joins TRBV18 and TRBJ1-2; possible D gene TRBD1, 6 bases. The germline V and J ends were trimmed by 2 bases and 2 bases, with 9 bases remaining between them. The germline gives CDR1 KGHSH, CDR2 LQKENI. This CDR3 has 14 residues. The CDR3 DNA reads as TGTGCCAGCTCACCAGCACAGGGCAACTATGGCTACACCTTC. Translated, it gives CASSPAQGNYGYTF.

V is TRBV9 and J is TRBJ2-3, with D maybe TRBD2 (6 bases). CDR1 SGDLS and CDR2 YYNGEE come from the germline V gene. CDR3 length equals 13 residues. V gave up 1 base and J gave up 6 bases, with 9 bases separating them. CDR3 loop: CASSVRAGDTQYF. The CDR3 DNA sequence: TGTGCCAGCAGCGTAAGGGCGGGGGATACGCAGTATTTT.

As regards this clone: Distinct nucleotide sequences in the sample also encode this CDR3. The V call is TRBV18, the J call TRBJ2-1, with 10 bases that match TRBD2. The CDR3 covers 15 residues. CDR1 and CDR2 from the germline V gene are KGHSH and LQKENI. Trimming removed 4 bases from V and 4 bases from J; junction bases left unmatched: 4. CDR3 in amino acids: CASSLGTSAYNEQFF. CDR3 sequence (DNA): TGTGCCAGCTCACTGGGGACTAGCGCGTACAATGAGCAGTTCTTC.

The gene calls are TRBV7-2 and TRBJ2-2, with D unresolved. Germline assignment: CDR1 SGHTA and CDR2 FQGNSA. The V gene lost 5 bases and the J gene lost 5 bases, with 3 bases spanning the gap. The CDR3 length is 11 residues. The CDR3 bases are TGTGCCAGCAGCCAAACCGGGGAGCTGTTTTTT. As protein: CASSQTGELFF.

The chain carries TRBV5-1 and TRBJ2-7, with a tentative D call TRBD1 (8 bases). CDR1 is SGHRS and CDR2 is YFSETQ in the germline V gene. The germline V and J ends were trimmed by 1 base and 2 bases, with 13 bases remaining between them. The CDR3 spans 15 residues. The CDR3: CASSLSQGGTYEQYF. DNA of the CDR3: TGCGCCAGCAGCTTGTCACAGGGGGGGACCTACGAGCAGTACTTC.

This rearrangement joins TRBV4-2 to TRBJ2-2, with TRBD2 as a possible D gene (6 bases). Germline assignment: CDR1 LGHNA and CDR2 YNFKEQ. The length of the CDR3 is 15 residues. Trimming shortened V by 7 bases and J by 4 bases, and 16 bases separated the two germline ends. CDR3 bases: TGTGCCAGCACCGAACCGGGACTCAGCACCGGGGAGCTGTTTTTT. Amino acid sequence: CASTEPGLSTGELFF.

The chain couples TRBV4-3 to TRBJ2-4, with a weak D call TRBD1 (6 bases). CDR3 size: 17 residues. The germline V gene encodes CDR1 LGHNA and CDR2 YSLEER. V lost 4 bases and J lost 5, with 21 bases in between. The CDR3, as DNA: TGCGCCAGCAGCCCACATGAATGGGGGCGGCCGGAAAACATTCAGTACTTC. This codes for CASSPHEWGRPENIQYF.

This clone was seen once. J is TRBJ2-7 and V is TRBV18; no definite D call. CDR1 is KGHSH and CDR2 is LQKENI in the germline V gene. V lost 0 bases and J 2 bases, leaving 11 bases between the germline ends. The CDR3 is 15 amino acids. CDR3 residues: CASSPPSMGTYEQYF. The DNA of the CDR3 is TGTGCCAGCTCACCACCGTCTATGGGCACCTACGAGCAGTACTTC.

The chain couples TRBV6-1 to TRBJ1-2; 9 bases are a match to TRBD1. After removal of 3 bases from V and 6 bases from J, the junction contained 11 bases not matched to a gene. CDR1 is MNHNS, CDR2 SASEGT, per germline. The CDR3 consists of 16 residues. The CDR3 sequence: CASSEYRDRATHGYTF. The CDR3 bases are TGTGCCAGCAGTGAGTATAGGGACAGGGCAACCCATGGCTACACCTTC.

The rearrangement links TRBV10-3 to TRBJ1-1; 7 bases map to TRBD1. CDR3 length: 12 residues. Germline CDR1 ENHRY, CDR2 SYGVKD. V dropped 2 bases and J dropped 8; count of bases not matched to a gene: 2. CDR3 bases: TGTGCCATCAGTGAGGACAGGGCCGAAGCTTTCTTT. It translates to CAISEDRAEAFF.

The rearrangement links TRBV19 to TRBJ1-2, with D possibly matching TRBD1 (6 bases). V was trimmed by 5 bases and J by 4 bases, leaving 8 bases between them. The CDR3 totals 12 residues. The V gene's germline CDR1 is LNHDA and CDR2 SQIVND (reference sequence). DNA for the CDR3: TGTGCCAGTAGTGGCAGGGGCTATGGCTACACCTTC. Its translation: CASSGRGYGYTF.

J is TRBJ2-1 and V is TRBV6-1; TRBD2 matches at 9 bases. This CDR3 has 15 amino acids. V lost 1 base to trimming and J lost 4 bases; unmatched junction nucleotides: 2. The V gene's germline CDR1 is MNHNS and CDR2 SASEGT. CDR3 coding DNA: TGTGCCAGCAGTGAAGGACTAGCGGCATACAATGAGCAGTTCTTC. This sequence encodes CASSEGLAAYNEQFF.

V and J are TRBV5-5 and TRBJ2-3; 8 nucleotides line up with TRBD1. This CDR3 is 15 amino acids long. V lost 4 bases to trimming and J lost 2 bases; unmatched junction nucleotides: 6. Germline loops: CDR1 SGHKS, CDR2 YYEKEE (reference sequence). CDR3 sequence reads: CASSAEQGDTDTQYF. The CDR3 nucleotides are TGTGCCAGCAGCGCCGAACAGGGGGACACAGATACGCAGTATTTT.

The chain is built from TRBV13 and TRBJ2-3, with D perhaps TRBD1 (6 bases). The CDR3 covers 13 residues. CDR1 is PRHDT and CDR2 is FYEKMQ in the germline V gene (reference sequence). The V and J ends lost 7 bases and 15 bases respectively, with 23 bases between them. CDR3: CASKVRSGQRHYF. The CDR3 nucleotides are TGTGCCAGCAAGGTTCGATCCGGACAGCGACATTATTTT.

CDR3 loop: CATSRPTGGLGYTF. CDR3 DNA sequence: TGTGCCACCAGCAGGCCGACAGGGGGACTAGGCTACACCTTC. J is TRBJ1-2 and V is TRBV15; 9 bases line up with TRBD1. Germline loops: CDR1 LNHNV, CDR2 YYDKDF (reference sequence). The CDR3 runs 14 residues. Germline trimming cut 3 bases from V and 8 bases from J; bases unmatched to any gene: 7. Variable domain in full (rest from reference TRBV15 and TRBJ1-2): DAMVIQNPRYQVTQFGKPVTLSCSQTLNHNVMYWYQQKSSQAPKLLFHYYDKDFNNEADTPDNFQSRRPNTSFCFLDIRSPGLGDTAMYLCATSRPTGGLGYTFGSGTRLTVV.

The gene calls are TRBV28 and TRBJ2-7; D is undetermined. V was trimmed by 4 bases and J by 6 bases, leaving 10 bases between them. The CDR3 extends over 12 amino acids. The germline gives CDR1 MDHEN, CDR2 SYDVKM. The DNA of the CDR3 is TGTGCCAGCAGTTACTACAAGGCCGAGCAGTACTTC. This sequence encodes CASSYYKAEQYF.